These T cell receptor beta chains were read from a single sample in a study of long-term antiretroviral therapy in people with HIV. Assay used: immunoSEQ multiplex PCR; TCRdb lists only in-frame clones, some missing. Of around 27,000 clones listed, roughly four fifths are singletons. Sequences were derived from unsorted PBMCs, sampled 1.1 years before starting antiretroviral therapy. All receptors derive from a woman aged 25 to 39 with HIV. CDR3s include the opening cysteine and the closing phenylalanine or tryptophan. Fields, in order: CDR3 length, clone size, J gene, D gene, V gene, CDR3 DNA, CDR3 protein. The D gene is left open where the match is weak. Clone size is given for some rows only: seen once, a few or many times, or a class if the clone is expanded.

>14|few|TRBJ1-1|.|TRBV29-1
TGCAGCGTTGCCGGCACGTACGACAGCACTGAAGCTTTCTTT
CSVAGTYDSTEAFF
>14|.|TRBJ1-1|.|TRBV28
TGTGCCAGCAGTGGAGGGGCCAGGAACACTGAAGCTTTCTTT
CASSGGARNTEAFF
>13|.|TRBJ1-1|.|TRBV4-1
TGCGCCAGCAGCCACAGGGTCCGCACTGAAGCTTTCTTT
CASSHRVRTEAFF
>17|.|TRBJ2-3|TRBD1|TRBV5-1
TGCGCCAGCAGCCCGACTGGACAGGGAATTATCACAGATACGCAGTATTTT
CASSPTGQGIITDTQYF
>14|.|TRBJ2-3|.|TRBV19
TGTGCCAGTAAAGACTTGGGGAACCCAGATACGCAGTATTTT
CASKDLGNPDTQYF
>13|.|TRBJ1-1|.|TRBV18
TGTGCCAGCTCACCGAGGACAGACACTGAAGCTTTCTTT
CASSPRTDTEAFF
>13|few|TRBJ1-5|.|TRBV6-5
TGTGCCAGCAGTAGAAGGCGGAATCAGCCCCAGCATTTT
CASSRRRNQPQHF
>18|.|TRBJ1-1|TRBD1|TRBV9
TGTGCCAGCAGCGACCGGGGGACAGGTTTCGGGCTTGGTCTAGTAGCTTTCTTT
CASSDRGTGFGLGLVAFF
>16|.|TRBJ1-2|.|TRBV14
TGTGCCAGCAGCCAAGTATGGGAGGGTAAGAACTATGGCTACACCTTC
CASSQVWEGKNYGYTF
>14|once|TRBJ2-3|.|TRBV14
TGTGCCAGCAGCCAAAAAAACCTAGGAGCTACGCAGTATTTT
CASSQKNLGATQYF
>14|.|TRBJ2-3|.|TRBV4-1
TGCGCCAGCAGCCAAGGAGCAGGGGCCGATACGCAGTATTTT
CASSQGAGADTQYF
>12|once|TRBJ1-1|.|TRBV5-6
TGTGCCAGCAGCTTGGTAACTGGGGAAGCTTTCTTT
CASSLVTGEAFF
>19|once|TRBJ2-7|TRBD2|TRBV4-1
TGCGCCAGCAGCCCCGGAGGGACTAGCGGGGTTAATATCAGGGGCGAGCAGTACTTC
CASSPGGTSGVNIRGEQYF